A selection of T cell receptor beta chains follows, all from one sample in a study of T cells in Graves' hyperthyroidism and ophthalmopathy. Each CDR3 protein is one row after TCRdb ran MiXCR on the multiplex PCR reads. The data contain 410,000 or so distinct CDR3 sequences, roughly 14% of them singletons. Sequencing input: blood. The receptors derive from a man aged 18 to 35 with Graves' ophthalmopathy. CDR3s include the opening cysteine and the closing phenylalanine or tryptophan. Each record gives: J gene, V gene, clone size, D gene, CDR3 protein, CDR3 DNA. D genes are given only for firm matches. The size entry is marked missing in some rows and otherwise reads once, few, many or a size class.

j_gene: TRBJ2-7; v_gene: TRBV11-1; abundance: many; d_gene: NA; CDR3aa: CASSSFYEQYF; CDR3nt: TGTGCCAGCAGCTCCTTCTACGAGCAGTACTTC
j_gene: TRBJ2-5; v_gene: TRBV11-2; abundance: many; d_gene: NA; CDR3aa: CASSLDPKWQETQYF; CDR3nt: TGTGCCAGCAGCTTAGATCCCAAATGGCAAGAGACCCAGTACTTC
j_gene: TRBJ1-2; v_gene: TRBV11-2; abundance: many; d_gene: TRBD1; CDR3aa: CASSLDQGALGYTF; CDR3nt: TGTGCCAGCAGCTTAGACCAGGGGGCGCTTGGCTACACCTTC
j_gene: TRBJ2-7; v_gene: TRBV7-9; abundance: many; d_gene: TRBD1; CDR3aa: CASSRPGQGEQYF; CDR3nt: TGTGCCAGCAGCAGACCCGGACAGGGCGAGCAGTACTTC
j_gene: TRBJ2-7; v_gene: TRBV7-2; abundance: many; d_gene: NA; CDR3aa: CASSLEATPIYEQYF; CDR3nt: TGTGCCAGCAGCTTAGAAGCAACGCCTATCTACGAGCAGTACTTC
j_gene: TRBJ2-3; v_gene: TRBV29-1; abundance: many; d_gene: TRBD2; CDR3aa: CSAWGGTSSTDTQYF; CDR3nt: TGCAGCGCGTGGGGGGGGACTAGCTCCACAGATACGCAGTATTTT
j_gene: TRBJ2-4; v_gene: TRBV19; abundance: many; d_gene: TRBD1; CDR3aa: CASSDRQGNIQYF; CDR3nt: TGTGCCAGTAGCGACAGACAGGGGAACATTCAGTACTTC
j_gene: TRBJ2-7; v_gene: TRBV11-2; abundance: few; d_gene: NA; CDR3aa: CASSVGVGSAYEQYF; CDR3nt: TGTGCCAGTAGTGTCGGCGTAGGATCAGCCTACGAGCAGTACTTC
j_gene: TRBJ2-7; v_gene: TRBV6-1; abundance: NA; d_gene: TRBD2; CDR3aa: CASRPTSGRIYEQYF; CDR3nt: TGTGCCAGCAGGCCGACTAGCGGGAGAATATACGAGCAGTACTTC
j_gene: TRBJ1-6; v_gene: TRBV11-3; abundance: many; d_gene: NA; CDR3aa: CASSLDSITLTPLSSPLHF; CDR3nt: TGTGCCAGCAGCTTAGATTCGATCACCCTTACTCCCCTTTCTTCACCCCTCCACTTT
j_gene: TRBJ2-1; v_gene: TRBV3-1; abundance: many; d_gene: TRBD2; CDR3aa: CASSQEGASGRRYNEQFF; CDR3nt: TGTGCCAGCAGCCAAGAGGGGGCTAGCGGGAGGAGGTACAATGAGCAGTTCTTC
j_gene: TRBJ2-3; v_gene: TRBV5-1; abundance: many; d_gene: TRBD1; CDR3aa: CASSPWTGGSDTQYF; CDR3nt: TGCGCCAGCAGCCCCTGGACAGGGGGCTCAGATACGCAGTATTTT
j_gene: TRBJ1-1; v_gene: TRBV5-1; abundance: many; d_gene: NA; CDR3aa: CASSLEQGLGAQAFF; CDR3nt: TGCGCCAGCAGCTTGGAACAGGGATTAGGAGCGCAAGCTTTCTTT
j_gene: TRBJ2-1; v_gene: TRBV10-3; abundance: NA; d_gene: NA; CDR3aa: CAISERLPEYGNEQFF; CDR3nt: TGTGCCATCAGTGAACGGCTCCCAGAGTACGGCAATGAGCAGTTCTTC
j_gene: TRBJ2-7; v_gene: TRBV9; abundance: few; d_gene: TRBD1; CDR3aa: CASSVEGQESYEQYF; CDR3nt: TGTGCCAGCAGCGTAGAAGGACAGGAGTCCTACGAGCAGTACTTC
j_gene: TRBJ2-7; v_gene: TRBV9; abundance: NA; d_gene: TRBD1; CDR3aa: CASSVVGTGGAEQYF; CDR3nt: TGTGCCAGCAGCGTAGTGGGGACAGGGGGCGCCGAGCAGTACTTC
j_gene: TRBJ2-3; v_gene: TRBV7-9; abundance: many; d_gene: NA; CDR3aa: CASSLVAAAFSTDTQYF; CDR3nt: TGTGCCAGCAGCTTGGTAGCCGCGGCCTTCAGCACAGATACGCAGTATTTT
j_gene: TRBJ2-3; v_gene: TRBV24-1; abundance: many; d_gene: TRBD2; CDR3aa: CATSGLAGSTDTQYF; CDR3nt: TGTGCCACCAGTGGACTAGCGGGCAGCACAGATACGCAGTATTTT
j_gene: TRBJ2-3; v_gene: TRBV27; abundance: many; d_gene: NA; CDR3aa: CASSWGSSTDTQYF; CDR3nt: TGTGCCAGCAGCTGGGGGTCTAGCACAGATACGCAGTATTTT
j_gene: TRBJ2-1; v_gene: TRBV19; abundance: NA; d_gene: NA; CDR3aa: CASSSPGLAFGTTNEQFF; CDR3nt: TGTGCCAGTAGTTCCCCGGGACTGGCGTTCGGGACGACGAATGAGCAGTTCTTC
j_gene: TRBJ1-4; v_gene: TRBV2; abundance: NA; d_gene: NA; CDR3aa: CASSERQRSEKLFF; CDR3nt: TGTGCCAGCAGTGAAAGACAGAGGAGTGAAAAACTGTTTTTC
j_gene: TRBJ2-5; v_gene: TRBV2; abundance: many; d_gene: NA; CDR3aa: CASLHWEPGETQYF; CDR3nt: TGTGCCAGCCTACATTGGGAACCCGGGGAGACCCAGTACTTC
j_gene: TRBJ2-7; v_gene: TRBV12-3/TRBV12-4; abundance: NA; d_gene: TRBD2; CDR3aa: CASSFQAPGLAVEQYF; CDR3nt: TGTGCCAGCAGTTTCCAAGCCCCGGGACTAGCAGTCGAGCAGTACTTC
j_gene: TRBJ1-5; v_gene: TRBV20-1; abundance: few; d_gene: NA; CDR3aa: CSASTGTVSNQPQHF; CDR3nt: TGCAGTGCCTCGACCGGGACGGTTAGCAATCAGCCCCAGCATTTT
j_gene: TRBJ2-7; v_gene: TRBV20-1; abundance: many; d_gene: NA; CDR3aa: CSAGANRVDEQYF; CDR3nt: TGCAGTGCTGGAGCGAACAGGGTAGACGAGCAGTACTTC
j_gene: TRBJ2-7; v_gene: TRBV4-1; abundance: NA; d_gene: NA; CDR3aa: CASSQGTAVGNEQYF; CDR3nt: TGCGCCAGCAGCCAAGGGACGGCGGTGGGCAACGAGCAGTACTTC
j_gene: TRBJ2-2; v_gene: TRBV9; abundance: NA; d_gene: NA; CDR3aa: CASSVAGNTGELFF; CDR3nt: TGTGCCAGCAGCGTAGCTGGGAACACCGGGGAGCTGTTTTTT
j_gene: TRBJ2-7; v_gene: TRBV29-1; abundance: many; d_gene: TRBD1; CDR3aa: CSVRTGRSYEQYF; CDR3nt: TGCAGCGTTCGGACAGGGAGATCCTACGAGCAGTACTTC
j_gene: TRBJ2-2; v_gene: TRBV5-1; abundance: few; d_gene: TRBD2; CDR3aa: CASSPQDGGAPGELFF; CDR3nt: TGCGCCAGCAGCCCACAGGACGGGGGGGCTCCCGGGGAGCTGTTTTTT
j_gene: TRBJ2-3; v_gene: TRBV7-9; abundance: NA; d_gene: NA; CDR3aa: CARSSRESQGDTQYF; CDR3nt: TGTGCCCGCAGCTCCCGGGAAAGTCAAGGAGATACGCAGTATTTT
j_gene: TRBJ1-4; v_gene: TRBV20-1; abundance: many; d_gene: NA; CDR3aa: CSARPGQRNEKLFF; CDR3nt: TGCAGTGCCCGGCCCGGACAGAGAAATGAAAAACTGTTTTTT
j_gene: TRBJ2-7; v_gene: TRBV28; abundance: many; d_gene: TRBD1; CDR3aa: CASSSPGTGREQYF; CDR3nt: TGTGCCAGCAGTTCGCCCGGGACAGGGCGCGAGCAGTACTTC
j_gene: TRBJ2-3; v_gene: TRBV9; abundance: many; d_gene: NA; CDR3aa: CASSTQGFTDTQYF; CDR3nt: TGTGCCAGCAGCACCCAGGGGTTCACAGATACGCAGTATTTT
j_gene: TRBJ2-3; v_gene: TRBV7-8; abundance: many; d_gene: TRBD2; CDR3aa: CASSLDPQAGGRGDTQYF; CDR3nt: TGTGCCAGCAGCTTAGACCCACAAGCGGGGGGGCGTGGAGATACGCAGTATTTT
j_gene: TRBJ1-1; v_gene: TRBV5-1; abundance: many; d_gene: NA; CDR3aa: CASSLGQLPFSEAFF; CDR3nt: TGCGCCAGCAGCTTGGGACAGCTACCTTTCTCTGAAGCTTTCTTT
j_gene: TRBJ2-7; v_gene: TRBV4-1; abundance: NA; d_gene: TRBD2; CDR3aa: CASSRLAGDNEQYF; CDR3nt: TGCGCCAGCAGCCGACTAGCGGGAGACAACGAGCAGTACTTC
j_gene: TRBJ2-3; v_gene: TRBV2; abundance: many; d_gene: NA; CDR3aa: CASSDSRTDTQYF; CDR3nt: TGTGCCAGCAGTGACAGCCGCACAGATACGCAGTATTTT
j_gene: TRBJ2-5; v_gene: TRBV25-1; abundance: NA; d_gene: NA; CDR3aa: CASSEMVIAETQYF; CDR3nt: TGTGCCAGCAGTGAGATGGTCATTGCAGAGACCCAGTACTTC
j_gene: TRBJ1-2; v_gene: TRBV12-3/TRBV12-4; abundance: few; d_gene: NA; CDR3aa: CATRDLYGYTF; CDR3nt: TGTGCCACCCGAGACCTTTATGGCTACACCTTC
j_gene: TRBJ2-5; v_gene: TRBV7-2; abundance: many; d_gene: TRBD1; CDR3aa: CASSLGVGGSETQYF; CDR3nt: TGTGCCAGCAGCTTGGGGGTAGGGGGCTCGGAGACCCAGTACTTC
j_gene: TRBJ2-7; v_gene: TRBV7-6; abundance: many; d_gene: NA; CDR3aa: CASSFGGNYYEQYF; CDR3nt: TGTGCCAGCAGCTTCGGCGGAAACTACTACGAGCAGTACTTC
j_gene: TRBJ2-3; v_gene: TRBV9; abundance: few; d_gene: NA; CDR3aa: CAGSVGDTQYF; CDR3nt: TGTGCCGGCAGCGTAGGAGATACGCAGTATTTT
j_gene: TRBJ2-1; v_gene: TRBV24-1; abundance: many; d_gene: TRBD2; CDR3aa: CATSQIAGEYNEQFF; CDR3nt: TGTGCCACCAGCCAGATAGCGGGAGAATACAATGAGCAGTTCTTC